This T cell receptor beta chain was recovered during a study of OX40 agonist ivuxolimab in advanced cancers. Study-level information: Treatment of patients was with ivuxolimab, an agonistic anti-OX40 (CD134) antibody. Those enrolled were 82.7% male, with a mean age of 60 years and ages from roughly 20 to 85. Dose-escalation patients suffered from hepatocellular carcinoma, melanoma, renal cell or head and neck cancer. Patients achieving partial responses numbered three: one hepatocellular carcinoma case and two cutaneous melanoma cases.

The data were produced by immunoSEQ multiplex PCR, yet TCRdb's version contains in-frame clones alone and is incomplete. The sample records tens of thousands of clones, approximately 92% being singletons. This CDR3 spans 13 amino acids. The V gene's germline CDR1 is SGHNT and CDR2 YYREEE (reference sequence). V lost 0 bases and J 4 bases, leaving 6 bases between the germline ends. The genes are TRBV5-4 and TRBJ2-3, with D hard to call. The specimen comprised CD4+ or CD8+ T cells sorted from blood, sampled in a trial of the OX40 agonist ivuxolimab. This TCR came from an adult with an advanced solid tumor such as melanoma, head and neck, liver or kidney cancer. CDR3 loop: CASSLAPADTQYF. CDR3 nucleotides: TGTGCCAGCAGCTTGGCCCCGGCAGATACGCAGTATTTT.